A single sample is the source of the 8 T cell receptor beta chains below, sequenced in a study of blood T cell repertoires in COVID-19. Clones were read by immunoSEQ multiplex PCR, and TCRdb kept only the in-frame ones, dropping some. The sample holds a few hundred thousand clones, 86% seen once. The sequencing sample was made of PBMCs or T cells enriched from blood (not recorded which). The source of these receptors is a woman under 30 who had recovered from COVID-19.

This clone is a singleton in its sample. The rearrangement uses TRBV9 and TRBJ1-2; 7 bases fit TRBD1. This CDR3 spans 15 amino acids. J was trimmed by 4 bases and V by 3 bases; bases with no gene match: 9. Germline lookup yields CDR1 SGDLS and CDR2 YYNGEE. This chain's CDR3 is CASSDRDSNVYGYTF. The CDR3 region has the DNA TGTGCCAGCAGCGACCGGGACAGCAACGTCTATGGCTACACCTTC.

The rearrangement links TRBV18 to TRBJ2-1; 14 bases are shared with TRBD2. With V trimmed by 3 bases and J by 13 bases, 11 bases remained unmatched. From germline, CDR1 is KGHSH and CDR2 LQKENI. The CDR3 extends over 16 amino acids. CDR3 nucleotide sequence: TGTGCCAGCTCACCGGGACTAGCGGGAGACCTTACCACCCAGTTCTTC. It specifies CASSPGLAGDLTTQFF.

This chain joins TRBV5-6 and TRBJ2-1; TRBD2 aligns across 8 bases. Germline trimming cut 8 bases from V and 4 bases from J; bases unmatched to any gene: 5. CDR1 and CDR2 from the germline V gene are SGHDT and YYEEEE. This CDR3 contains 13 residues. CDR3 protein: CARRGTSYNEQFF. Here the CDR3 DNA reads TGTGCCAGAAGGGGGACTAGTTACAATGAGCAGTTCTTC.

The CDR3 DNA is TGTGCCAGCAGCCCCCTAGGTCCGCTGACCCAGTTCTTC. The encoded protein is CASSPLGPLTQFF. The chain recombines TRBV3-1 (or the pseudogene TRBV3-2) with TRBJ2-1; D gene ambiguous. Trimming left V 4 bases short and J 13 bases short, with 17 bases between. Germline assignment: CDR1 LGHDT and CDR2 YNNKEL (reference sequence). The CDR3 extends over 13 amino acids.

The chain is built from TRBV7-8 and TRBJ1-1, with TRBD1 matching 7 bases. Germline-derived CDR1 and CDR2 are SGHVS and FQNEAQ. CDR3 length: 16 residues. The V gene end was trimmed by 5 bases and the J gene end by 0 bases; junction bases not matched to a gene: 9. The CDR3 coding sequence is TGTGCCAGCAGCCCAGCGGGACAGCGATTGAACACTGAAGCTTTCTTT. This gives the protein CASSPAGQRLNTEAFF.

The chain combines TRBV11-2 with TRBJ1-2; 7 bases fit TRBD1. Germline lookup yields CDR1 SGHAT and CDR2 FQNNGV. V lost 6 bases and J lost 7; bases outside the gene matches: 8. The CDR3 length is 13 residues. The CDR3 is CASRGDSFSGYTF. Here the CDR3 DNA reads TGTGCCAGCAGGGGGGACAGCTTCTCTGGCTACACCTTC.

The CDR3 DNA reads TGTGCCAGTAGTATTACCGGGACAGGCTACAATGAGCAGTTCTTC. It specifies CASSITGTGYNEQFF. The chain carries TRBV19 and TRBJ2-1; 8 bases map to TRBD1. J gave up 3 bases and V 3 bases, and 4 bases lay outside the gene matches. The germline V gene has CDR1 LNHDA and CDR2 SQIVND (reference sequence). This CDR3 is 15 amino acids long.

The genes are TRBV6-5 and TRBJ1-1, with D perhaps TRBD1 (6 bases). The CDR3 length is 14 residues. CDR1 and CDR2 (germline): MNHEY, SVGAGI. With 8 bases removed from V and 1 base from J, the gap between germline ends came to 14 bases. This CDR3 is CASSQGLWNTEAFF. CDR3 sequence (DNA): TGTGCCAGCTCTCAGGGGCTATGGAACACTGAAGCTTTCTTT.